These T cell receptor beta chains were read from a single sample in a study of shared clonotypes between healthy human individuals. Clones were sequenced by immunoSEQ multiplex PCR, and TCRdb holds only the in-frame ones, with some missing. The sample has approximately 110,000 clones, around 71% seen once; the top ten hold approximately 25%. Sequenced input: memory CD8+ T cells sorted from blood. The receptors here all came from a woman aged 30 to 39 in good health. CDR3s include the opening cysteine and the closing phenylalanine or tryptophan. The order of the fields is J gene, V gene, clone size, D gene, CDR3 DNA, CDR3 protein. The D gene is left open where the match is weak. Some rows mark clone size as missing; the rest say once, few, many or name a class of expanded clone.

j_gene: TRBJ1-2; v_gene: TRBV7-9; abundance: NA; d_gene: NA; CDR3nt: TGTGCCAGCAGCGCGTCCTCCAACTATGGCTACACCTTC; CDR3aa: CASSASSNYGYTF
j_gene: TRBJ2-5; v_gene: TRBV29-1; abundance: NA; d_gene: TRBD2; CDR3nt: TGCAGCGCCCGAAGGTGGCTAGCGGAAGAGACCCAGTACTTC; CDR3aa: CSARRWLAEETQYF
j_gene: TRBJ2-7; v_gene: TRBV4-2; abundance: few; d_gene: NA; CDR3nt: TGTGCCAGCAGCCAAGGACCGTCTAGAAGGGGCGAGCAGTACTTC; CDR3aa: CASSQGPSRRGEQYF
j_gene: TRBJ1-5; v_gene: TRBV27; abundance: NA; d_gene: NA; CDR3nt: TGTGCCAGCAGTTTATTGGGGTTCGGGCAAGATCAGCCCCAGCATTTT; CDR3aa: CASSLLGFGQDQPQHF
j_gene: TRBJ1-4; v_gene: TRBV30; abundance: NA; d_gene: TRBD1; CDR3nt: TGTGCCTGGTCCCCGGGACAGGGCCTCGAAAAACTGTTTTTT; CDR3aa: CAWSPGQGLEKLFF
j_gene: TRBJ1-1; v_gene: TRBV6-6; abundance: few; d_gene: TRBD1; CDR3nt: TGTGCCAGCAGTTTACAGGGGCAGGTGTCGTCGGCTTTCTTT; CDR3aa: CASSLQGQVSSAFF
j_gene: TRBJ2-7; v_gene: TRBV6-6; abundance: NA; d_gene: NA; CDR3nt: TGTGCCAGCAGTTACTCGGACAACTCCTACGAGCAGTACTTC; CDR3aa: CASSYSDNSYEQYF
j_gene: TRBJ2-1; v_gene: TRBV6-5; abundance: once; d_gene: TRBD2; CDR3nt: TGTGCCAGTTCAGGACTAGCGGAACCCTACAATGAGCAGTTCTTC; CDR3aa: CASSGLAEPYNEQFF
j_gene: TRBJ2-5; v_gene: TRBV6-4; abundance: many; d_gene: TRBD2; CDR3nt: TGTGCCAGCAGCGCGACTAGCGGAGAGGGAGAGACCCAGTACTTC; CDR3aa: CASSATSGEGETQYF
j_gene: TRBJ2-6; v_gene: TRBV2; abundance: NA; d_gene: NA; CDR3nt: TGTGCCAGCAGTGCCAGCGTAATACATCTCCTCCCTGGGGCCAACGTCCTGACTTTC; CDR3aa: CASSASVIHLLPGANVLTF
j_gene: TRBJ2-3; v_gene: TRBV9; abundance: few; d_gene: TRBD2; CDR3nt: TGTGCCAGCAGCGTAGCGGGAGGGTCAGATACGCAGTATTTT; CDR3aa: CASSVAGGSDTQYF
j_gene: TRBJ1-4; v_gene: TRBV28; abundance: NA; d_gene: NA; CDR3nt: TGTGCCAGCAGTAGAAGAGAAGCCGCAACTAATGAAAAACTGTTTTTT; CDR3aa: CASSRREAATNEKLFF
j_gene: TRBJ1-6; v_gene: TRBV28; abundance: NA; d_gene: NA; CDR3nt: TGTGCCAGCAGGCAACATGTTTATTCACCCCTCCACTTT; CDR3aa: CASRQHVYSPLHF
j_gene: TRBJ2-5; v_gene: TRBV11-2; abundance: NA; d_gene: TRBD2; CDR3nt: TGTGCCAGCAGCTTTCTAGCGGGAGCGCTACAAGAGACCCAGTACTTC; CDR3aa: CASSFLAGALQETQYF
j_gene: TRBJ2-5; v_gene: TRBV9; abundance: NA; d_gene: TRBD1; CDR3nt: TGTGCCAGCAGCGTAGCACAGGGGGCAGAGACCCAGTACTTC; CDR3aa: CASSVAQGAETQYF
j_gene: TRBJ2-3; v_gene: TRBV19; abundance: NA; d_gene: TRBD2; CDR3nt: TGTGCCAGTAGGCACCGACTAGCGGGAGGAACAGATACGCAGTATTTT; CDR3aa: CASRHRLAGGTDTQYF
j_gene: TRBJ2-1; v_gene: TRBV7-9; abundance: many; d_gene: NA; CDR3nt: TGTGCCAGCAGCCCAAGGGGGGGTAGCACCTACAATGAGCAGTTCTTC; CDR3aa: CASSPRGGSTYNEQFF
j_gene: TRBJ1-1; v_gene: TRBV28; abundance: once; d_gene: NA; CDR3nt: TGTGCCAGCAGTTTAAGGGCGTGGCAGGGGCTAGAAGGTGAAGCTTTCTTT; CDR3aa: CASSLRAWQGLEGEAFF
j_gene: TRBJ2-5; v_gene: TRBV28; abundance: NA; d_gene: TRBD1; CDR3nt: TGTGCCAGCAGTCCATGGACAGGACGGGGGACCCAGTACTTC; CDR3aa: CASSPWTGRGTQYF
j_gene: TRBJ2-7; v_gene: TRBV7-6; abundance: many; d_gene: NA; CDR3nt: TGTGCCAGCAGCCTGGGGCCCAACTACGAGCAGTACTTC; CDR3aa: CASSLGPNYEQYF
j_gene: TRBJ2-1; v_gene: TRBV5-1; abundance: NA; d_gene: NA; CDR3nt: TGCGCCAGCAGCTTGGCGTCCAGCTCCTACAATGAGCAGTTCTTC; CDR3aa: CASSLASSSYNEQFF
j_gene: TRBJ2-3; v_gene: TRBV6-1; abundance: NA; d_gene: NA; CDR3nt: TGTGCCAGCAGTGACCTACCGGGACGGCCCACAGATACGCAGTATTTT; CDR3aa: CASSDLPGRPTDTQYF
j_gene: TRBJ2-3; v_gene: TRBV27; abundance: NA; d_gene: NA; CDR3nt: TGTGCCAGCAGTTTATCGACTAGCACAGATACGCAGTATTTT; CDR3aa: CASSLSTSTDTQYF
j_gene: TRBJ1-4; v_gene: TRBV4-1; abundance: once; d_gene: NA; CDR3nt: TGCGCCAGCAGAAGAACCAAATTGGTAACTAATGAAAAACTGTTTTTT; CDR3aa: CASRRTKLVTNEKLFF
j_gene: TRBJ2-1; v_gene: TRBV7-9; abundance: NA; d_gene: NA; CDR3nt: TGTGCCAGCAGCCCTCGGGGTGGATCGGCCTACAATGAGCAGTTCTTC; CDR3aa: CASSPRGGSAYNEQFF
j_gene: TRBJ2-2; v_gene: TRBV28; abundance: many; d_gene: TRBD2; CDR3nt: TGTGCCAGCAGTTCCCTAGCGGGAGGGCCCACCGGGGAGCTGTTTTTT; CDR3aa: CASSSLAGGPTGELFF
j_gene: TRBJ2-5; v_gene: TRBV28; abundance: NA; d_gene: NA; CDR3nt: TGTGCCAGCAGTTTACTCTACAAGGCGGAGACCCAGTACTTC; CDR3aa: CASSLLYKAETQYF
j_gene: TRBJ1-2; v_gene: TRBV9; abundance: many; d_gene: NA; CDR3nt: TGTGCCAGCAGCGTAGAACAGAACTATGGCTACACCTTC; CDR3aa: CASSVEQNYGYTF
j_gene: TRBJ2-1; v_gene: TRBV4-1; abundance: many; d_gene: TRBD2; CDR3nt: TGCGCCAGCAGCCAACTAGCGGGAGAATACAATGAGCAGTTCTTC; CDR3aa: CASSQLAGEYNEQFF
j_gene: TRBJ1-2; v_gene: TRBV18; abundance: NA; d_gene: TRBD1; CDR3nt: TGTGCCAGCTCGCTTATCGGGACAGGATACTATGGCTACACCTTC; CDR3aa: CASSLIGTGYYGYTF
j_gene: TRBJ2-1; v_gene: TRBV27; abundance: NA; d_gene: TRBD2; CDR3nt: TGTGCCAGCAGGGGCGGGACTAGCGGGAGGCTTCTCTACAATGAGCAGTTCTTC; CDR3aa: CASRGGTSGRLLYNEQFF